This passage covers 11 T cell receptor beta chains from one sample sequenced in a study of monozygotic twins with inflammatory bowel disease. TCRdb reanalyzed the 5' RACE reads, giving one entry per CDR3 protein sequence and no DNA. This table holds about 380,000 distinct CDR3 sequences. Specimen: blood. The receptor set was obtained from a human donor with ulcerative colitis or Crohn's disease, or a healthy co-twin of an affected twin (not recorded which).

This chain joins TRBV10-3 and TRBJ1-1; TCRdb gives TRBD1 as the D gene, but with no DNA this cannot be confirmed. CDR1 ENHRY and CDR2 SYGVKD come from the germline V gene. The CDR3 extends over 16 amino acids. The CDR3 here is CAISDRQASGRGEAFF.

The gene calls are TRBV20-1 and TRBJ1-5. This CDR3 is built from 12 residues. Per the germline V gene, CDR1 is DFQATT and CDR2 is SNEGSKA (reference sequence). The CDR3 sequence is CSAPTRNQPQHF.

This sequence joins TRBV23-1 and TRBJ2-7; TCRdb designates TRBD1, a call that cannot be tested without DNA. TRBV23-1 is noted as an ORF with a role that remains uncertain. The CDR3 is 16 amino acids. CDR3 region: CASIPKGGVHPYEQYF.

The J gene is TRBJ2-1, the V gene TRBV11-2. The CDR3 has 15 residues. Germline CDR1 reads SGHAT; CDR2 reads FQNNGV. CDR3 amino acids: CASSLDRWVYNEQFF.

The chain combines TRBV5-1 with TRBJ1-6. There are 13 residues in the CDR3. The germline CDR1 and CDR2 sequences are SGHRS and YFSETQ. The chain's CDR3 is CASSLVGDSPLHF.

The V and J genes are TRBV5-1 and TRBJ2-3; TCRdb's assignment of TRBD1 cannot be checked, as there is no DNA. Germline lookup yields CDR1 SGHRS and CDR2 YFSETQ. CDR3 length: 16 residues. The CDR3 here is CASSLAQGGTTDTQYF.

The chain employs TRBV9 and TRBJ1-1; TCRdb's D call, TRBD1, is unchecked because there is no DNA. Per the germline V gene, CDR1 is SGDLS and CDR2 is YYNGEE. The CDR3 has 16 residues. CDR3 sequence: CASSNQVAGAMTEAFF.

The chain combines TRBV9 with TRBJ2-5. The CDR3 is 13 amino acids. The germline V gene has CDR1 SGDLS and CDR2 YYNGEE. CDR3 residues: CASSVQVAETQYF.

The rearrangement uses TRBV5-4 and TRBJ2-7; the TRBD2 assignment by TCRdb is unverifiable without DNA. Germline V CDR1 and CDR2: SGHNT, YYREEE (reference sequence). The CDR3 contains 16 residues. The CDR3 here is CASSWDRGGMGGEQYF.

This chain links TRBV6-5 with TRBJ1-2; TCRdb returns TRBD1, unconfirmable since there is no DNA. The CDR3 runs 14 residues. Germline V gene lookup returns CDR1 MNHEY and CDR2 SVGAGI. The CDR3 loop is CASSYSPDRDGYTF.

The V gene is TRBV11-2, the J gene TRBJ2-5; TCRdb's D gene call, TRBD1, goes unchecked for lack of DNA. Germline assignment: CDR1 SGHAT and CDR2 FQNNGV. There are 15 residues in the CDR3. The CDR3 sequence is CASSSRLTGQETQYF.